This TCR beta chain appears in the sequencing data of a study of T cell responses to AZD1222 COVID-19 vaccine. About this clone: Its antigen is unknown.

Notes on the study in general: The number of AZD1222 recipients seropositive at baseline was only 6 or 7. Donors were chiefly white British, with a greater number of females, and clonal diversity was perhaps underestimated.

Sequencing used immunoSEQ multiplex PCR; TCRdb keeps in-frame clones, though not all of them. Among more than 95,000 clones listed, roughly nine tenths were seen once. The sample in question was peripheral blood, obtained 28 days after the second dose of the MenACWY control vaccine. The TCR originated in an adult who received the MenACWY meningococcal vaccine as a control.

The CDR3 spells CASSFIAGGTGELFF. In nucleotides, the CDR3 is TGTGCCAGCAGTTTCATAGCGGGGGGCACCGGGGAGCTGTTTTTT. The chain recombines TRBV27 with TRBJ2-2, with 10 bases identical to TRBD2. The CDR3 is 15 residues long. J lost 4 bases, V lost 3 bases, and 2 bases had no gene match. Germline V gene data show CDR1 as MNHEY and CDR2 as SMNVEV (reference sequence).